This TCR beta chain was captured by sequencing in a study of shared clonotypes between healthy human individuals. Study conclusions and caveats: Estimated clonotype richness was generally higher in naive than memory subsets.

Here immunoSEQ multiplex PCR was the method, and the copy in TCRdb shows in-frame clones only, minus some. The sample carries 2 million to 2.5 million clones, approximately 94% recorded once. A CD45RA-negative memory subset and a CD45RA+ naive subset were separated from the CD4+ cells. As concerns this clone: No antigen is known for it.

J gave up 9 bases and V 4 bases, and 4 bases lay outside the gene matches. CDR1 is SGHDT and CDR2 is YYEEEE in the germline V gene. The CDR3 totals 14 residues. V usage is TRBV5-6 and J usage is TRBJ1-6; 10 bases map to TRBD1. What was sequenced was naive CD4+ T cells sorted from blood. Indicated subset: CD45RA+ positively selected. This receptor was obtained from a man younger than 35 in good health. As DNA, the CDR3 is TGTGCCAGCAGCAACCGGGACAGGGGTTCACCCCTCCACTTT. The encoded protein is CASSNRDRGSPLHF. Full variable domain (missing parts from reference TRBV5-6 and TRBJ1-6): DAGVTQSPTHLIKTRGQQVTLRCSPKSGHDTVSWYQQALGQGPQFIFQYYEEEERQRGNFPDRFSGHQFPNYSSELNVNALLLGDSALYLCASSNRDRGSPLHFGNGTRLTVT.